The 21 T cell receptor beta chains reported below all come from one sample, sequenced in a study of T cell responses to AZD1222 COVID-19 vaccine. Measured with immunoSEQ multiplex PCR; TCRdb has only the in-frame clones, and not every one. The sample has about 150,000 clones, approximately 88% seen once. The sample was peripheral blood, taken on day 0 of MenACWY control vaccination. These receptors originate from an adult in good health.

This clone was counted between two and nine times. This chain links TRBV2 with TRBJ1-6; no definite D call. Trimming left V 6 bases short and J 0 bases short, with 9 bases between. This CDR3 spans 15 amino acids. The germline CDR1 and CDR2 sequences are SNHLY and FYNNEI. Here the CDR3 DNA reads TGTGCCAGCAGAATGTTGAGCTCCTATAATTCACCCCTCCACTTT. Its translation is CASRMLSSYNSPLHF. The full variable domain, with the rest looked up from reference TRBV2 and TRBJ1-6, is EPEVTQTPSHQVTQMGQEVILRCVPISNHLYFYWYRQILGQKVEFLVSFYNNEISEKSEIFDDQFSVERPDGSNFTLKIRSTKLEDSAMYFCASRMLSSYNSPLHFGNGTRLTVT.

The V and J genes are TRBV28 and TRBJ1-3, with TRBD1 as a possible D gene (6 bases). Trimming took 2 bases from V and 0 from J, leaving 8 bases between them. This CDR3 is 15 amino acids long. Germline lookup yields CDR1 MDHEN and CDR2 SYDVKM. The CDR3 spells CASSLPGASGNTIYF. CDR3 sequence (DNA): TGTGCCAGCAGTTTACCAGGGGCCTCTGGAAACACCATATATTTT.

CDR3 amino acids: CASSPPGQGLRETQYF. The CDR3 nucleotides read TGTGCCAGCAGTCCTCCGGGACAGGGTCTTAGAGAGACCCAGTACTTC. This chain connects TRBV11-2 to TRBJ2-5; 9 bases align to TRBD1. Germline trimming cut 6 bases from V and 4 bases from J; bases unmatched to any gene: 12. Germline CDR1 reads SGHAT; CDR2 reads FQNNGV. The CDR3 covers 16 residues.

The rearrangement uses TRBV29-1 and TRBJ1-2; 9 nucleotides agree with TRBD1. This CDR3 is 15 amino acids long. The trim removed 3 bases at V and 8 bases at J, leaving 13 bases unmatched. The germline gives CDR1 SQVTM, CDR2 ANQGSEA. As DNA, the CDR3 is TGCAGCGTTGAGTGGGGCACAGGGGGCAAAGGGGGCTACACCTTC. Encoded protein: CSVEWGTGGKGGYTF.

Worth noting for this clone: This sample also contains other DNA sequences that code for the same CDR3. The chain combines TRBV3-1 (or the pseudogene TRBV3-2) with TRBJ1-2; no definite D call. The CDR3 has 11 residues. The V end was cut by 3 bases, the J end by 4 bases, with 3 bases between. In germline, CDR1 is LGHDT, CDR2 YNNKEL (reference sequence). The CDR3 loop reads CASSQGYGYTF. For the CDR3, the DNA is TGTGCCAGCAGCCAGGGCTATGGCTACACCTTC.

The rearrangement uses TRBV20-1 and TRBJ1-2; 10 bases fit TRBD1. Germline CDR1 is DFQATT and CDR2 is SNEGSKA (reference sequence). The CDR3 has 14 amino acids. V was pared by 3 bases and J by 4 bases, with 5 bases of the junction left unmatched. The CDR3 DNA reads TGCAGTGCTAGTTCAGGGACAGGGGCCTATGGCTACACCTTC. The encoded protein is CSASSGTGAYGYTF.

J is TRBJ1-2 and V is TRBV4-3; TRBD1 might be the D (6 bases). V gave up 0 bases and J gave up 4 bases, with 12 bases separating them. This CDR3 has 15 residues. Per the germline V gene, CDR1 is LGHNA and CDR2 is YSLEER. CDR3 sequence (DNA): TGCGCCAGCAGCCAAGAAAGGGACAACGTCTATGGCTACACCTTC. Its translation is CASSQERDNVYGYTF.

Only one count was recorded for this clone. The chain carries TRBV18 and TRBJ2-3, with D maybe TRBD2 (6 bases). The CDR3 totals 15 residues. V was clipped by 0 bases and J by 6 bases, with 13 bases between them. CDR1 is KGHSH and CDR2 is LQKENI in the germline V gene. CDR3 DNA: TGTGCCAGCTCACCACCTAGCGGCCGGGCGGATACGCAGTATTTT. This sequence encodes CASSPPSGRADTQYF.

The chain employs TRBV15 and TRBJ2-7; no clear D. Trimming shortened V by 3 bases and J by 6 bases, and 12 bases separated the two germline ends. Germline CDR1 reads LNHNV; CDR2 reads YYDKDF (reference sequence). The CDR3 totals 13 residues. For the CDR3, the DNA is TGTGCCACCAGCAGCTCGGATATTGGCGAGCAGTACTTC. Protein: CATSSSDIGEQYF.

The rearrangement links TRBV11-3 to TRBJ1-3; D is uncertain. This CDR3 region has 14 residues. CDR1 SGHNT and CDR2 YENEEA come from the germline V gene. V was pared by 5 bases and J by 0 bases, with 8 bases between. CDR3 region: CASSPRYSGNTIYF. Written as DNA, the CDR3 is TGTGCCAGCAGCCCACGGTACTCTGGAAACACCATATATTTT.

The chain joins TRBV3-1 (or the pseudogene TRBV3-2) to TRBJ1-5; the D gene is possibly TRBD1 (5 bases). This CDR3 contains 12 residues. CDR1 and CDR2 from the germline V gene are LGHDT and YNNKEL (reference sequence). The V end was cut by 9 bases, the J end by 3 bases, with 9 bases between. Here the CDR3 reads CASQGFNQPQHF. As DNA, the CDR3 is TGTGCCAGTCAGGGCTTCAATCAGCCCCAGCATTTT.

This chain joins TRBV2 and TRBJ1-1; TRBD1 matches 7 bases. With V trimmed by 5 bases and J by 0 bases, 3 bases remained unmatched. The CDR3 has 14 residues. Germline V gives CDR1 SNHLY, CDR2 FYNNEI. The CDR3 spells CASSIDRVNTEAFF. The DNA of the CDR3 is TGTGCCAGCAGTATAGACAGGGTGAACACTGAAGCTTTCTTT.

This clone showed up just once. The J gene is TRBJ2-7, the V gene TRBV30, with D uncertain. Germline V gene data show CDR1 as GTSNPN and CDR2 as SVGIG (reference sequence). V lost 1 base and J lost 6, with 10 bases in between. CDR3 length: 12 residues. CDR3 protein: CAWSARTGEQYF. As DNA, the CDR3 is TGTGCCTGGAGTGCCCGGACGGGCGAGCAGTACTTC.

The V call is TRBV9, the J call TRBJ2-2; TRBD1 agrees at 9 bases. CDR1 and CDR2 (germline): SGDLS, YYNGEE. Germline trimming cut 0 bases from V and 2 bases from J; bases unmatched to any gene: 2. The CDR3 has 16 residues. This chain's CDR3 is CASSVVGQGNTGELFF. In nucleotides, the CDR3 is TGTGCCAGCAGCGTAGTGGGACAGGGTAACACCGGGGAGCTGTTTTTT.

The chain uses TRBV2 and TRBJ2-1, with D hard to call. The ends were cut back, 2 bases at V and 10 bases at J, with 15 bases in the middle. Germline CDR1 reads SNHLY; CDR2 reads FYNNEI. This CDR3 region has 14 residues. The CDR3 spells CASSEFGRKEEQFF. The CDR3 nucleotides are TGTGCCAGCAGTGAATTTGGTAGGAAAGAGGAGCAGTTCTTC.

CDR3 nucleotides: TGCGCCAGCAGTCGGGACAGCGTCTCCTATAATTCACCCCTCCACTTT. Its protein product is CASSRDSVSYNSPLHF. The chain couples TRBV5-1 to TRBJ1-6; 7 bases match TRBD1. Germline V gene sequence: CDR1 SGHRS, CDR2 YFSETQ. CDR3 length: 16 amino acids. Trimming removed 5 bases from V and 0 bases from J; junction bases left unmatched: 5.

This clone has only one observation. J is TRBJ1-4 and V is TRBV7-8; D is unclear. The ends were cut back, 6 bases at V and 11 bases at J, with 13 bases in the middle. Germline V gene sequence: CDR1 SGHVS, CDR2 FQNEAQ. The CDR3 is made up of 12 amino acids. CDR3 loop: CASSLDGGKLFF. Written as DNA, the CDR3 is TGTGCCAGCAGTCTGGACGGCGGGAAACTGTTTTTT. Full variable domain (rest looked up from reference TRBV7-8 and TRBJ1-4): GAGVSQSPRYKVAKRGQDVALRCDPISGHVSLFWYQQALGQGPEFLTYFQNEAQLDKSGLPSDRFFAERPEGSVSTLKIQRTQQEDSAVYLCASSLDGGKLFFGSGTQLSVL.

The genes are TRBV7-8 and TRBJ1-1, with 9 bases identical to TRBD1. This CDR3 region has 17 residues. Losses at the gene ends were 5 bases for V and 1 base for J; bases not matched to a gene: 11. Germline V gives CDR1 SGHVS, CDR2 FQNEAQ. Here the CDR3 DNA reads TGTGCCAGCAGCCCCGGACAGGGGCAAGGTGGGAACACTGAAGCTTTCTTT. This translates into CASSPGQGQGGNTEAFF.

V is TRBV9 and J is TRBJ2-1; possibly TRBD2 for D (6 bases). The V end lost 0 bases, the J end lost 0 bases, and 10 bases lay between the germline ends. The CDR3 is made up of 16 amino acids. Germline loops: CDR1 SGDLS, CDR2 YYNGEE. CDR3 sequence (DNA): TGTGCCAGCAGCGTAGAGCGGGTCATCTCCTACAATGAGCAGTTCTTC. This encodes CASSVERVISYNEQFF. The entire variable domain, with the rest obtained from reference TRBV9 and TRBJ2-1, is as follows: DSGVTQTPKHLITATGQRVTLRCSPRSGDLSVYWYQQSLDQGLQFLIQYYNGEERAKGNILERFSAQQFPDLHSELNLSSLELGDSALYFCASSVERVISYNEQFFGPGTRLTVL.

The CDR3 DNA reads as TGTGCCAGCAGCCCGGGGACTAGCGGGGGCACAGATACGCAGTATTTT. Translation gives CASSPGTSGGTDTQYF. V gene TRBV5-4 combines with J gene TRBJ2-3; TRBD2 agrees at 13 bases. CDR3 length: 16 residues. Germline V CDR1 and CDR2: SGHNT, YYREEE (reference sequence). J gave up 1 base and V 4 bases, and 3 bases lay outside the gene matches.

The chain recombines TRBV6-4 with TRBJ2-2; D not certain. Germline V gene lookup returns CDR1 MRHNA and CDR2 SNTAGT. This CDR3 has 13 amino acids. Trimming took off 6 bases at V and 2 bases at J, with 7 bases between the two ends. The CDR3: CASRPTNTGELFF. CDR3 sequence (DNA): TGTGCCAGCAGACCCACCAACACCGGGGAGCTGTTTTTT.